These T cell receptor beta chains were read from a single sample in a study of tumor-infiltrating lymphocytes in primary liver carcinoma. From the multiplex PCR reads, TCRdb called clonotypes with MiXCR, one entry per CDR3 protein. The data show roughly 20,000 distinct CDR3 sequences, over 70% seen once. Sequencing was performed on liver tumor tissue from sampling region 4. Every receptor here comes from a woman between 25 and 40 years old with primary liver carcinoma and hepatitis B virus infection. CDR3s include the opening cysteine and the closing phenylalanine or tryptophan. The order of the fields is J gene, V gene, D gene, clone size, CDR3 length, CDR3 DNA, CDR3 protein. D genes are given only for firm matches. A clone size is listed for some rows: how often the clone was seen (once, few, many), or a class if it is expanded.

J: TRBJ2-1
V: TRBV11-2
D: TRBD2
size: .
length: 14
DNA: TGTACCGGCAGCCTCGGGGGGACGTGGAATGAGCAATTCTTC
CDR3: CTGSLGGTWNEQFF

J: TRBJ2-1
V: TRBV11-3
D: TRBD2
size: .
length: 13
DNA: TGTACCGGCGCTAGCGGGAGTGGTAAAGAGCAGTTCTTC
CDR3: CTGASGSGKEQFF

J: TRBJ2-3
V: TRBV5-4
D: .
size: .
length: 17
DNA: TGTGTCAGCAGCGTAGACGGACACCCTGCACTCACAGATACGCAGTATTTT
CDR3: CVSSVDGHPALTDTQYF

J: TRBJ1-2
V: TRBV28
D: .
size: .
length: 15
DNA: TGTACCATCAGGTCAAGACTCACTCCCTACTATGGCTACACCTTC
CDR3: CTIRSRLTPYYGYTF

J: TRBJ2-2
V: TRBV28
D: .
size: .
length: 13
DNA: TGTGCAAGCAATTTGAGCAGGAGCGGGGAGCTGTTTTTT
CDR3: CASNLSRSGELFF

J: TRBJ2-2
V: TRBV6-5
D: .
size: .
length: 15
DNA: TGTGCCAGCAGTCCTCGGACGGGGTTCACCGGGGAGCTGTTATTT
CDR3: CASSPRTGFTGELLF

J: TRBJ2-4
V: TRBV6-1
D: TRBD2
size: .
length: 19
DNA: TGTGCCAGCACCCGAGCGGGAGGGCCTTCCGGGCTAGCCAAAAATTTTCAGTACTTC
CDR3: CASTRAGGPSGLAKNFQYF

J: TRBJ2-7
V: TRBV4-2
D: .
size: .
length: 16
DNA: TGTGCCAGCAGTCACCTCCCGGTGACTGGTGCCTACGAGCAGTACTTC
CDR3: CASSHLPVTGAYEQYF

J: TRBJ2-7
V: TRBV11-3
D: TRBD1
size: .
length: 15
DNA: TGTGCCAGCAGCGAGCCCTCCAGGGGGCTCTACGAGCAGTACTTC
CDR3: CASSEPSRGLYEQYF

J: TRBJ2-1
V: TRBV4-2
D: TRBD2
size: .
length: 17
DNA: TGCGCCGGCAGCCAAGATATCGGAGCGGGAGTGAACAAAGAGCAGTTCTTC
CDR3: CAGSQDIGAGVNKEQFF

J: TRBJ2-3
V: TRBV11-2
D: .
size: .
length: 16
DNA: TGTGCCAGCAGCCGGACGCAACAGGGAATGGTAGATACGCAGTATTTT
CDR3: CASSRTQQGMVDTQYF

J: TRBJ2-3
V: TRBV29-1
D: .
size: .
length: 14
DNA: TGCAGCCCCCGCTCAGAAAGCGTTACTGATACGCAATATTTT
CDR3: CSPRSESVTDTQYF

J: TRBJ2-1
V: TRBV4-3
D: .
size: .
length: 16
DNA: TGTGCCAGAAGCCAAGATGCCTTAAGCTCCTACAATGAGCAGTCCTTC
CDR3: CARSQDALSSYNEQSF

J: TRBJ1-4
V: TRBV11-2
D: .
size: .
length: 12
DNA: TGTGCCATCAGCCCCTGGGGGAGAAACCTGTTTTTT
CDR3: CAISPWGRNLFF

J: TRBJ2-7
V: TRBV4-3
D: .
size: .
length: 14
DNA: TGTGGCAGCAGCCACAGTGCCCTTTCCAACGAGCAGTACTTC
CDR3: CGSSHSALSNEQYF

J: TRBJ2-7
V: TRBV7-3
D: .
size: .
length: 16
DNA: TGTGCCACCAGCTCGCCACTATCGGGACGAGGCGACGAGCAGTACTTC
CDR3: CATSSPLSGRGDEQYF

J: TRBJ1-6
V: TRBV11-2
D: .
size: few
length: 13
DNA: TGTGCCAGCAGCTTAGAGCCGGGTTCACCCCTCCACTTT
CDR3: CASSLEPGSPLHF

J: TRBJ2-3
V: TRBV28
D: TRBD2
size: many
length: 13
DNA: TGTGCCAGCGAAACTAGCGAGACAGATACGCAGTATTTT
CDR3: CASETSETDTQYF

J: TRBJ2-7
V: TRBV11-2
D: TRBD1
size: many
length: 15
DNA: TGTGCCAGCAGTCCAATAGGGGGCGGCCCCTACGAGCAGTACTTC
CDR3: CASSPIGGGPYEQYF

J: TRBJ2-1
V: TRBV29-1
D: .
size: once
length: 14
DNA: TGCAGCGTTGTAGGGTTAATAGGTTACAATGAACTGTTCTTC
CDR3: CSVVGLIGYNELFF

J: TRBJ2-2
V: TRBV7-9
D: .
size: .
length: 16
DNA: TGTGCCAGTGGCTTCGGACCGGGCGTCGAACCCGGGGAGCTGTTTTTC
CDR3: CASGFGPGVEPGELFF

J: TRBJ2-1
V: TRBV11-3
D: .
size: .
length: 15
DNA: TGTGCCAGCACCCGACAAGCGGGTGGGGGGTATGAGCAGTTCTTC
CDR3: CASTRQAGGGYEQFF

J: TRBJ2-2
V: TRBV6-5
D: TRBD1
size: .
length: 15
DNA: TGTGCCAGCAGTCCGCGGACAGGATTCAACGGGGAGATGTTTTTT
CDR3: CASSPRTGFNGEMFF

J: TRBJ2-7
V: TRBV6-2/TRBV6-3
D: TRBD2
size: .
length: 15
DNA: TGTGCCATCAGTTACCGGGGACTAGTTTCGTACGAGCAGTACTTC
CDR3: CAISYRGLVSYEQYF

J: TRBJ2-5
V: TRBV6-5
D: TRBD1
size: .
length: 13
DNA: TGTGCCGGCAGTACCGACAGGGGGTTGACCCAGCACTTC
CDR3: CAGSTDRGLTQHF

J: TRBJ2-5
V: TRBV11-2
D: .
size: .
length: 14
DNA: TGTGCCAACGGCTCCCCGGGGAACTGGGAGGCCCAGTACTTC
CDR3: CANGSPGNWEAQYF

J: TRBJ1-3
V: TRBV11-2
D: .
size: .
length: 15
DNA: TGTGCCGGCAGCTCATACTGGGAGACTGGAAACACCATATATTTT
CDR3: CAGSSYWETGNTIYF

J: TRBJ2-1
V: TRBV11-3
D: .
size: .
length: 17
DNA: TGTGCCAGCAGCTTAGATCTGGCAGGGAACTCCTACAATGAGGACTTCTTC
CDR3: CASSLDLAGNSYNEDFF

J: TRBJ1-5
V: TRBV12-3/TRBV12-4
D: .
size: few
length: 14
DNA: .
CDR3: CASSRGGSISPSIF

J: TRBJ2-1
V: TRBV2
D: TRBD1
size: once
length: 15
DNA: TGTGTCAGCAGTGACGGTCAGGGGGCAAGGAATGAGCAGTTCTTC
CDR3: CVSSDGQGARNEQFF

J: TRBJ2-3
V: TRBV11-2
D: .
size: .
length: 16
DNA: TGTGCCAGCGGCCGGACGCGTCAGGGAAGGGTAGATACGCAGTATTTT
CDR3: CASGRTRQGRVDTQYF

J: TRBJ2-1
V: TRBV11-2
D: .
size: few
length: 11
DNA: TGTGCCAGCAGCACGAACAATGAGCAGTTCTTC
CDR3: CASSTNNEQFF

J: TRBJ2-1
V: TRBV29-1
D: .
size: few
length: 14
DNA: TGCAGCGGCGCTGCCGGGAGCGTAGTCGATGAGCAGTTCTTC
CDR3: CSGAAGSVVDEQFF

J: TRBJ1-2
V: TRBV11-2
D: TRBD1
size: .
length: 13
DNA: TGTGCCAGCACTCAGGGGGAGAGTGGAGGCTACGCCTTC
CDR3: CASTQGESGGYAF

J: TRBJ2-3
V: TRBV19
D: .
size: .
length: 15
DNA: TGTGCCAGTAGAATGGGGGGTGAGGACATTCAGCCCCAGTATTTT
CDR3: CASRMGGEDIQPQYF

J: TRBJ2-2
V: TRBV28
D: .
size: .
length: 14
DNA: TGTGCCAGCAGGGCAGGGTATCCTACCGGGGAGCTGTTTTTT
CDR3: CASRAGYPTGELFF

J: TRBJ2-3
V: TRBV4-1
D: .
size: .
length: 17
DNA: TGCGCCAGCAGCCGAGGCGGACTCCTAGCCCCATCTGATACGCAGTATTTT
CDR3: CASSRGGLLAPSDTQYF

J: TRBJ1-1
V: TRBV11-2
D: TRBD1
size: .
length: 20
DNA: TGTGCCAGCAGCTCTCGGGACAGGGGGCGCAAGAGGTGGAGTTACACTGAAGCTTTCTTC
CDR3: CASSSRDRGRKRWSYTEAFF

J: TRBJ2-7
V: TRBV11-2
D: .
size: .
length: 17
DNA: TGTACCAGCAGCTTAGGAGCTACAGCTCTGAGCTCCTACGAGCTGTACTTC
CDR3: CTSSLGATALSSYELYF

J: TRBJ2-1
V: TRBV11-2
D: TRBD2
size: once
length: 16
DNA: TGTGCCAGCAGGGTTGCTAGCGGGAGGGCCGGCAATGAGCAGTTCTTC
CDR3: CASRVASGRAGNEQFF

J: TRBJ1-2
V: TRBV4-1
D: .
size: .
length: 16
DNA: TGCGCCAGCAACCAAAACGGGGCAAAAACTAACTATGGCTACACCTTC
CDR3: CASNQNGAKTNYGYTF

J: TRBJ2-7
V: TRBV6-5
D: .
size: .
length: 15
DNA: TGTGTCAGCAGATATAAGGATAGCAGCTCCTACGAGCAGTACTTC
CDR3: CVSRYKDSSSYEQYF

J: TRBJ1-6
V: TRBV5-4
D: .
size: .
length: 14
DNA: TGTGCCAGCAGCTCCAGGCCGTATAATTCACCCCTCCACTTT
CDR3: CASSSRPYNSPLHF

J: TRBJ2-5
V: TRBV10-3
D: .
size: .
length: 15
DNA: TGCGCCATCAGTGAGTCGGCTTCCAGACAAGAGACCCGGTACTTC
CDR3: CAISESASRQETRYF

J: TRBJ2-2
V: TRBV28
D: .
size: .
length: 13
DNA: TGTGCCAGCAGATTGAGCAGGGGCGGGGAGCTGTTTTTT
CDR3: CASRLSRGGELFF

J: TRBJ2-1
V: TRBV5-1
D: .
size: .
length: 14
DNA: TGCGCCAGCAGCCTGAGGTCGGAGGGCTATGAGCAGTTCTTC
CDR3: CASSLRSEGYEQFF

J: TRBJ1-2
V: TRBV4-3
D: .
size: few
length: 15
DNA: TGCGCCAGCAGCCAAGATCTGGGCAGGGTGAACGGCTACACCTTC
CDR3: CASSQDLGRVNGYTF

J: TRBJ2-5
V: TRBV11-2
D: TRBD1
size: .
length: 17
DNA: TGTACCAGCAGCCCCCCTGGACAGGGAGTTGGGAAAGAGACCCAGTATTTC
CDR3: CTSSPPGQGVGKETQYF

J: TRBJ2-5
V: TRBV4-2
D: .
size: .
length: 12
DNA: TGTGCCAGCAGCCAAGTTAGAGAGCCCCAGCACTTC
CDR3: CASSQVREPQHF

J: TRBJ2-7
V: TRBV6-2/TRBV6-3
D: .
size: once
length: 14
DNA: TGTGCCGGCACTAGCAGCGGTAGACCCTACAAGCAGTACTTC
CDR3: CAGTSSGRPYKQYF